The source of this T cell receptor beta chain is a study of OX40 agonist ivuxolimab in advanced cancers. TCRdb's table, derived via immunoSEQ multiplex PCR, lists solely in-frame clones and lacks some. The data show roughly 100,000 clones, with over 75% seen just once and about 0.33% held by the top ten. The CDR3 runs to 13 residues. Germline CDR1 and CDR2: SQVTM and ANQGSEA. Losses at the gene ends were 3 bases for V and 4 bases for J; bases not matched to a gene: 6. This sequence joins TRBV29-1 and TRBJ2-7; 7 nucleotides agree with TRBD1. Sequencing was performed on CD4+ or CD8+ T cells sorted from blood, taken in a trial of the OX40 agonist ivuxolimab. The clonotype originates from an adult with an advanced solid tumor such as melanoma, head and neck, liver or kidney cancer. In DNA form, the CDR3 reads TGCAGCGTTGAGACTACAGGGGTGTACGAGCAGTACTTC. This codes for CSVETTGVYEQYF.